This T cell receptor beta chain was profiled in a study of blood T cell repertoires in COVID-19 (dated by TCRdb to 2020 to 2022). For the study in its entirety: Collaborator samples came from the United States, Italy and Spain and covered acute and convalescent phases of COVID-19. The repertoires were released in a freely available public database intended as a resource for research on the immune response to SARS-CoV-2. Where available, HLA class I and class II types were taken from metadata supplied by the sample provider and were not determined by assay-based typing. The sample metadata nearly always contained a de-identified subject ID, COVID-19 status, age in years and sex. Subjects who had been exposed to COVID-19, were actively infected with it, or had recovered from it provided the deeply sampled blood TCRbeta repertoires that made up the dataset. The material from the prospective study consisted of cDNA or gDNA derived from T cells, B-cell-depleted T cells, or PBMCs. The samples were drawn from two sources: the first 160 participants of the ongoing ImmuneRACE study, and 950 to 1,500 subjects contributed by 6 global collaborators. Points the paper makes about the study in general: How much clinical and demographic metadata was included differed by source and by participant, and the metadata was provided uncurated.

The cysteine opens and the phenylalanine closes a CDR3 of 15 amino acids. Only the CDR3 region is kept as DNA, spanning 45 bases read in frame from base 1. V and J are truncated by 0 bases and 6 bases respectively, leaving an intervening sequence of 9 bases. The germline V gene supplies CDR1 LGHNA and CDR2 YNFKEQ. TCRbeta CDR3 regions were amplified from genomic DNA using the immunoSEQ Assay, a bias-controlled multiplex PCR. As for how the authors treated the data: Nucleated cell counts per sample were estimated from amplification of reference gene primers within the assay. To quantify the absolute abundance of each unique TCRbeta CDR3 rearrangement, sequence reads were collapsed and filtered. For each sample, productive Simpson clonality was calculated as the square root of Simpson's diversity index over productive rearrangements. The clones in this table, taken by TCRdb from immuneACCESS, are in-frame only. Not every clone is retained; where verified, under half of the shortfall comes from an unresolved V gene, and the cause of the rest is unknown. The V and J calls and clone size come from that table; D and trimming were worked out from the DNA. This sample has approximately 100,000 clones in its table, and roughly 80% of those were observed once. The top ten clonotypes cover 16% of the sample.

Whole blood was collected in K2EDTA tubes by collaborating institutions according to the institutions' own protocols. For TCRbeta analysis, collaborators shipped samples as frozen whole blood, isolated PBMCs, or DNA extracted from either of those sample types. Of note for this clone: It lacks a known antigen. Base qualities are missing; no much larger clone stands one base away.

Sequencing input: peripheral blood. The V and J segments used are TRBV4-2 and TRBJ1-6, and perhaps TRBD1 as D gene, on 6 matching bases. The origin of this receptor is a woman older than 75 with active or convalescent COVID-19. The sequence in DNA is TGTGCCAGCAGCCAAGATCGGGGGGCTAATTCACCCCTCCACTTT. It encodes CASSQDRGANSPLHF.